This passage covers 3 T cell receptor beta chains from one sample sequenced in a study of response to subunit inactivated influenza vaccine. MiXCR was run by TCRdb on the RT-PCR reads, yielding one entry per CDR3 protein. The sample has just under 550,000 distinct CDR3 sequences, roughly 25% seen once. The sample also formed part of further work on T cells expressing NK-cell markers. That study adds: 5'RACE template switching with UMIs generated TCR beta cDNA.

Sequences were derived from CD4+ T cells sorted from PBMCs, sampled 12 days after vaccination. The receptors stem from a man between 50 and 59 years old who received an inactivated influenza vaccine.

This chain connects TRBV28 to TRBJ1-1; weak D call: TRBD1 (5 bases). Trimming removed 7 bases from V and 10 bases from J, with 16 bases in between. This CDR3 has 12 amino acids. Germline V CDR1 and CDR2: MDHEN, SYDVKM. The CDR3 bases are TGTGCCAGCACCCCCGTAGGGGCTCGAGCTTTCTTT. Translation gives CASTPVGARAFF.

This clonotype was counted at least ten times. The rearrangement uses TRBV7-6 and TRBJ2-4, with TRBD2 matching 14 bases. V dropped 5 bases and J dropped 5; count of bases not matched to a gene: 11. This CDR3 comprises 18 residues. CDR1 is SGHVS and CDR2 is FNYEAQ in the germline V gene. CDR3 DNA: TGTGCCAGCAGCCGACTAGCGGGAGGGGGGGGTACGGAAAACATTCAGTACTTC. It specifies CASSRLAGGGGTENIQYF.

This clonotype was counted only a few times. The chain combines TRBV4-2 with TRBJ2-5; D tentatively fits TRBD1 or TRBD2 (5 bases each). The V gene's germline CDR1 is LGHNA and CDR2 YNFKEQ. The V end was cut by 3 bases, the J end by 4 bases, with 12 bases between. The CDR3 is 14 amino acids. CDR3 nucleotides: TGTGCCAGCAGCCAGGGTTGGGACCTAGAGACCCAGTACTTC. This encodes CASSQGWDLETQYF.